The rows below give T cell receptor beta chains drawn from one sample of a study of T cell repertoires in cytomegalovirus infection. MiXCR, applied by TCRdb to the reads, yields one record per CDR3 protein. The sample contains some 300,000 distinct CDR3 sequences, roughly a sixth of which appear only once. The material sequenced was PBMCs. The receptors derive from a human donor in good health (CMV status not recorded). Some clones in this sample may be carry-over from other donors' samples. Each CDR3 is given with its conserved first and last residue. The D gene is left open where the match is weak. Expanded clones get a size class; other rows say once, few or many, or leave the size out.

v_call	j_call	d_call	clone_size	cdr3_length	cdr3_aa	cdr3_nt
TRBV28	TRBJ2-5	-	few	14	CASEPGGAEETQYF	TGTGCCAGCGAGCCAGGGGGGGCGGAAGAGACCCAGTACTTC
TRBV7-6	TRBJ1-6	TRBD1	-	19	CASSLDPMNRGFLNSPLHF	TGTGCCAGCAGCTTAGATCCAATGAACAGGGGTTTTTTGAATTCACCCCTCCACTTT
TRBV20-1	TRBJ1-2	-	-	18	CSARDMASLSGAGYGYTF	TGCAGTGCTAGAGATATGGCAAGCCTATCGGGGGCTGGCTATGGCTACACCTTC
TRBV6-1	TRBJ1-5	-	-	14	CATILSRYNQPQHF	TGTGCCACAATCCTCTCCCGGTACAATCAGCCCCAGCATTTT
TRBV15	TRBJ1-2	-	-	12	CATSRDRGGYTF	TGTGCCACCAGCAGAGACCGGGGTGGCTACACCTTC
TRBV6-2/TRBV6-3	TRBJ2-1	-	many	18	CASSYSALLYEYNYGQFF	TGTGCCAGCAGTTACTCGGCGTTGTTATACGAATACAATTATGGGCAGTTCTTC
TRBV6-1	TRBJ1-2	TRBD1	many	16	CASSERGRGFSYGYTF	TGTGCCAGCAGTGAACGAGGCAGGGGGTTCTCCTATGGCTACACCTTC
TRBV27	TRBJ2-7	TRBD1	many	15	CASSLMAGQGYEQYF	TGTGCCAGCAGTTTAATGGCGGGACAGGGATACGAGCAGTACTTC
TRBV6-5	TRBJ2-5	-	-	15	CASSYFGQSLETQYF	TGTGCCAGCAGTTACTTCGGACAGTCCCTGGAGACCCAGTACTTC
TRBV2	TRBJ2-7	-	-	11	CASTVSYEQYF	TGTGCCAGCACGGTCTCCTACGAGCAGTACTTC
TRBV6-5	TRBJ1-2	-	-	14	CASSSTGTLDIRTF	TGTGCCAGCAGTTCAACCGGGACACTCGATATACGGACCTTC
TRBV2	TRBJ2-5	-	few	13	CASSELGEETQYF	TGTGCCAGCAGTGAACTCGGGGAAGAGACCCAGTACTTC
TRBV12-3/TRBV12-4	TRBJ2-3	-	-	14	CASQPGHLTDTQYF	TGTGCCAGCCAACCGGGACATCTCACAGATACGCAGTATTTT
TRBV29-1	TRBJ2-7	-	-	12	CSVAAGTYEQYF	TGCAGCGTTGCGGCAGGGACCTACGAGCAGTACTTC
TRBV28	TRBJ2-2	-	few	13	CASKLPNTGELFF	TGTGCCAGCAAGCTCCCGAACACCGGGGAGCTGTTTTTT
TRBV2	TRBJ2-5	-	few	13	CASSPTREGTQYF	TGTGCCAGCAGTCCCACCAGGGAAGGGACCCAGTACTTC
TRBV11-1	TRBJ2-1	-	many	19	CASSRFTVSDWSAYNEQFF	TGTGCCAGCAGCCGCTTCACGGTATCGGACTGGTCGGCCTACAATGAGCAGTTCTTC
TRBV20-1	TRBJ2-7	TRBD1	-	12	CSAIFRGYEQYF	TGCAGTGCTATATTCAGGGGGTACGAGCAGTACTTC
TRBV19	TRBJ2-2	-	few	14	CASSEALNTGELFF	TGTGCCAGTAGTGAGGCGCTGAACACCGGGGAGCTGTTTTTT
TRBV5-6	TRBJ1-2	-	many	15	CASNERTRPVYGYTF	TGTGCCAGCAATGAACGGACCAGGCCTGTCTATGGCTACACCTTC
TRBV7-9	TRBJ2-1	-	-	14	CASRAGTGYNEQFF	TGTGCCAGCAGGGCCGGGACGGGGTACAATGAGCAGTTCTTC
TRBV7-6	TRBJ2-5	-	many	14	CASSLGPGRETQYF	TGTGCCAGCAGCTTAGGACCGGGCCGAGAGACCCAGTACTTC
TRBV2	TRBJ2-6	-	-	19	CASSEFLGTDVSGANVLTF	TGTGCCAGCAGTGAATTTCTAGGGACGGATGTCTCTGGGGCCAACGTCCTGACTTTC
TRBV4-1	TRBJ1-5	-	-	16	CASSQWTGTSNQPQHF	TGCGCCAGCAGCCAGTGGACCGGGACAAGTAATCAGCCCCAGCATTTT
TRBV3-1	TRBJ2-3	-	few	17	CASSGMGGGSFTDTQYF	TGTGCCAGCAGCGGAATGGGGGGGGGCAGTTTCACAGATACGCAGTATTTT
TRBV12-3/TRBV12-4	TRBJ1-5	-	-	12	CASSKEGTPQHF	TGTGCCAGCAGTAAAGAAGGGACGCCCCAGCATTTT
TRBV19	TRBJ2-1	-	-	13	CASSIVGIHEQFF	TGTGCCAGTAGTATCGTAGGGATCCATGAGCAGTTCTTC
TRBV11-1	TRBJ1-2	TRBD1	-	15	CASSLGGGAGYGYTF	TGTGCCAGCAGCTTAGGAGGGGGCGCTGGCTATGGCTACACCTTC
TRBV12-3/TRBV12-4	TRBJ1-1	-	many	14	CASSYLRGNTEAFF	TGTGCCAGCAGTTACCTCAGGGGGAACACTGAAGCTTTCTTT
TRBV5-1	TRBJ2-5	-	-	16	CASTSWGGQMEETQYF	TGCGCCAGCACTTCGTGGGGTGGACAAATGGAGGAGACCCAGTACTTC
TRBV19	TRBJ1-2	-	-	13	CASQAVANYGYTF	TGTGCCAGCCAGGCAGTGGCTAACTATGGCTACACCTTC
TRBV11-1	TRBJ1-6	-	few	13	CASSSGRGRAVHF	TGTGCCAGCAGCTCGGGCCGGGGCCGTGCGGTCCACTTT
TRBV25-1	TRBJ1-1	-	few	16	CASSDGTHWTGTEAFF	TGTGCCAGCAGTGATGGGACCCATTGGACGGGCACTGAAGCTTTCTTT
TRBV5-4	TRBJ2-3	TRBD2	-	17	CASSLKLAGGRKDTQYF	TGTGCCAGCAGCTTGAAACTAGCGGGGGGGCGAAAAGATACGCAGTATTTT
TRBV5-1	TRBJ2-2	TRBD1	-	15	CASSPPGTDTGELFF	TGCGCCAGCAGCCCCCCAGGGACAGACACCGGGGAGCTGTTTTTT
TRBV5-6	TRBJ1-1	-	-	15	CASRGYRVMNTEAFF	TGTGCCAGCAGAGGGTACAGGGTGATGAACACTGAAGCTTTCTTT
TRBV7-9	TRBJ2-7	-	few	16	CASSLGLGTTSYEQYF	TGTGCCAGCAGCTTAGGCCTAGGCACCACATCCTACGAGCAGTACTTC